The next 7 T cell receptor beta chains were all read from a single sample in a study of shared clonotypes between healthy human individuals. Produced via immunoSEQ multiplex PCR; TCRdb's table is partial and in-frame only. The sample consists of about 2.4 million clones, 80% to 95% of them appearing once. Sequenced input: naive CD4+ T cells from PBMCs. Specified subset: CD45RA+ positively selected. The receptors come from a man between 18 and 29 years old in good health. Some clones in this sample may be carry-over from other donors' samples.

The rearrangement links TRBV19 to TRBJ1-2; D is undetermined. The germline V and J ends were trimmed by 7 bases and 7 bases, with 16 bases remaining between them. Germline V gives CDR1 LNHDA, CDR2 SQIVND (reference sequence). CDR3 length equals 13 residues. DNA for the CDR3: TGTGCCAGTACCTTAAGAAGTATGGGTGGCTACACCTTC. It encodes CASTLRSMGGYTF.

In nucleotides, the CDR3 is TGTGCCAGCAGCTCCTGGGCGGGTAGTCAAGAGACCCAGTACTTC. Its translation: CASSSWAGSQETQYF. The V and J genes are TRBV7-2 and TRBJ2-5, with D perhaps matching TRBD2 (5 bases). CDR1 and CDR2 from the germline V gene are SGHTA and FQGNSA. The V and J ends lost 4 bases and 2 bases respectively, with 14 bases between them. The CDR3 sequence is 15 residues long.

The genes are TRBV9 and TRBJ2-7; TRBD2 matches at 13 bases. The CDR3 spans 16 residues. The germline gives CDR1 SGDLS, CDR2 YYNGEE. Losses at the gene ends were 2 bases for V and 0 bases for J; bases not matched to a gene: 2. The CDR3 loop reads CASSVGLAGVSYEQYF. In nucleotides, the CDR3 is TGTGCCAGCAGCGTTGGACTAGCGGGAGTCTCCTACGAGCAGTACTTC. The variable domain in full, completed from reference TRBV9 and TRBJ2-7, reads DSGVTQTPKHLITATGQRVTLRCSPRSGDLSVYWYQQSLDQGLQFLIQYYNGEERAKGNILERFSAQQFPDLHSELNLSSLELGDSALYFCASSVGLAGVSYEQYFGPGTRLTVT.

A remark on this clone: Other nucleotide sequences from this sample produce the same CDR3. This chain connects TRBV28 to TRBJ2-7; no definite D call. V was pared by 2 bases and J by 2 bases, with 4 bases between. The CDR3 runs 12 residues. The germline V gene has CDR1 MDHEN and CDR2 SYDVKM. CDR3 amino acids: CASSLVTYEQYF. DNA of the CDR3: TGTGCCAGCAGTTTAGTTACCTACGAGCAGTACTTC.

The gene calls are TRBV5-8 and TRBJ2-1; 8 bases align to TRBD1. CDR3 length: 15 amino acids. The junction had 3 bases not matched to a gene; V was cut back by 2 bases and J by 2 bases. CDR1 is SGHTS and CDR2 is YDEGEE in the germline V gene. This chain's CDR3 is CASSLGTGPYNEQFF. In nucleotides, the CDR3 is TGTGCCAGCAGCTTAGGGACAGGCCCCTACAATGAGCAGTTCTTC.

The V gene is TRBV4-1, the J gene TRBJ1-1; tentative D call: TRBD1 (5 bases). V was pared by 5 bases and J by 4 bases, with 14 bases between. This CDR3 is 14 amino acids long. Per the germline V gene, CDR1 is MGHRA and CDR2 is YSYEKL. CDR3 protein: CASSAWGIGTEAFF. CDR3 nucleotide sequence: TGCGCCAGCAGCGCCTGGGGGATAGGCACTGAAGCTTTCTTT.

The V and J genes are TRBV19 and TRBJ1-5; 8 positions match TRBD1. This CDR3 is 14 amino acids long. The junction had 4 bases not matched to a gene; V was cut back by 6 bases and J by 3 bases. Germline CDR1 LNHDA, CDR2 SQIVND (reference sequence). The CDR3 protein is CASRRTGNNQPQHF. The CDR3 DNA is TGTGCCAGTAGACGGACAGGGAACAATCAGCCCCAGCATTTT.